The rows below give T cell receptor beta chains drawn from one sample of a study of shared clonotypes between healthy human individuals. TCRdb keeps only in-frame clones here, not all; method: immunoSEQ multiplex PCR. This sample yields some 2.3 million clones, of which approximately 93% are seen a single time; roughly 0.36% belongs to the top ten. Sequences were obtained from naive CD4+ T cells from PBMCs. The receptor set was obtained from a man between 18 and 29 years old in good health. Some clones in this sample may be carry-over from other donors' samples. CDR3s include the opening cysteine and the closing phenylalanine or tryptophan. D genes are given only for firm matches. A clone size is listed for some rows: how often the clone was seen (once, few, many), or a class if it is expanded.

TRBJ1-6 - TRBV30 TRBD1 TGTGCCTGGAGTGTAAGGCAGGGGGCGAATTCACCCCTCCACTTT CAWSVRQGANSPLHF
TRBJ1-5 - TRBV28 TRBD1 TGTGCCACTATCCGGGACAGAATTAATCAGCCCCAGCATTTT CATIRDRINQPQHF
TRBJ2-5 - TRBV19 TRBD2 TGTGCCAGTAGTATAGTCGCTAGCGGGGGTGGGACCCAGTACTTC CASSIVASGGGTQYF
TRBJ2-1 once TRBV6-5 - TGTGCCACCCTCCTCGGCGGGACCAATGAGCAGTTCTTC CATLLGGTNEQFF
TRBJ2-7 - TRBV28 - TGTGCCAGCAGTTTTCCCAGCCTAACCTACGAGCAGTACTTC CASSFPSLTYEQYF
TRBJ2-1 - TRBV7-3 - TGTGCCAGCAGCCCGTCCCGACTAGTATGGGGCAATGAGCAGTTCTTC CASSPSRLVWGNEQFF
TRBJ2-1 - TRBV5-8 TRBD1 TGTGCCAGCAGCTTTGGACAGGGGGCTTTTGTTGAGCAGTTCTTC CASSFGQGAFVEQFF
TRBJ1-2 - TRBV28 - TGTGCCAGCAGGGCAGCGGGGCCGGATGGCTACACCTTC CASRAAGPDGYTF
TRBJ2-1 - TRBV5-6 - TGTGCCAGCAGCATTGGACGAGCAGCCCGACCAGGTGAGCAGTTCTTC CASSIGRAARPGEQFF
TRBJ2-7 - TRBV9 TRBD2 TGTGCCAGCAGCCTAGCGCAGGGAGGGTCCTACGAGCAGTACTTC CASSLAQGGSYEQYF
TRBJ1-5 - TRBV27 - TGTGCCAGCAGTTTAGCCAGAGGCAATCAGCCCCAGCATTTT CASSLARGNQPQHF
TRBJ2-3 - TRBV5-1 TRBD2 TGCGCCAGCAGCTTAAAACCTGGGACTAGCCCAGATACGCAGTATTTT CASSLKPGTSPDTQYF
TRBJ2-7 - TRBV5-1 TRBD2 TGCGCCAGCAGCTTGGTGGTAGCGGGGGGTAGCTCCTACGAGCAGTACTTC CASSLVVAGGSSYEQYF
TRBJ1-2 - TRBV2 - TGTGCCAGCATCATACAAAGAGGGGGTCGTGGCTACACCTTC CASIIQRGGRGYTF
TRBJ2-7 - TRBV14 - TGTGCCAGCAGCCAGGAAACAGGGAGAGCCTACGAGCAGTACTTC CASSQETGRAYEQYF
TRBJ1-5 few TRBV19 TRBD1 TGTGCCAGCACTACAGGGGGCGTTGACAATCAGCCCCAGCATTTT CASTTGGVDNQPQHF
TRBJ2-5 few TRBV29-1 - TGCAGCGTTGCCAGACAAGAGACCCAGTACTTC CSVARQETQYF
TRBJ2-3 - TRBV19 TRBD2 TGTGCCAGTAGTATCGGTTCTAGCGGGGAGGCGGATACGCAGTATTTT CASSIGSSGEADTQYF
TRBJ1-1 - TRBV6-5 - TGTGCCAGCAGCCACCACACTGAAGCTTTCTTT CASSHHTEAFF
TRBJ1-1 few TRBV5-6 TRBD1 TGTGCCAGCAGCTCAGACAGGGGAGAGATGAACACTGAAGCTTTCTTT CASSSDRGEMNTEAFF
TRBJ2-3 - TRBV4-1 - TGCGCCAGCAGCCAAGAAGGATCCCTACCTAGCACAGATACGCAGTATTTT CASSQEGSLPSTDTQYF
TRBJ1-5 - TRBV5-6 - TGTGCCAGCAGCTTGGGTGGCAGGGGTGGGCAGCCCCAGCATTTT CASSLGGRGGQPQHF
TRBJ1-4 - TRBV5-1 - TGCGCCAGCAGCTTGTGGGGGCGGGATGAAAAACTGTTTTTT CASSLWGRDEKLFF
TRBJ1-5 - TRBV27 - TGTGCCAGCAGTTTGAGAAGGGCTCAGCCCCAGCATTTT CASSLRRAQPQHF
TRBJ2-1 - TRBV29-1 TRBD2 TGCAGCGTCTTACTAGCGGGGTCCTACAATGAGCAGTTCTTC CSVLLAGSYNEQFF
TRBJ1-3 once TRBV6-5 - TGTGCCAGCAGTTTGGAGAAGCAGGGCTCTGGAAACACCATATATTTT CASSLEKQGSGNTIYF
TRBJ1-2 - TRBV7-8 - TGTGCCAGCAGCCCCCGGCCCGACGAAACCTATGGCTACACCTTC CASSPRPDETYGYTF
TRBJ2-3 - TRBV7-2 TRBD2 TGTGCCAGCAGCTTGCGACTAGCTGCAGATACGCAGTATTTT CASSLRLAADTQYF
TRBJ1-2 - TRBV7-2 - TGTGCCAGCAGTATGCCCGGGGTCTATGGCTACACCTTC CASSMPGVYGYTF
TRBJ2-1 - TRBV7-2 - TGTGCCAGCAGCTCCGGGTGGTCTAGTGTGTACAATGAGCAGTTCTTC CASSSGWSSVYNEQFF
TRBJ2-3 - TRBV5-4 - TGTGCCAGCAGTTGGAGGGGAGTTATGACAGATACGCAGTATTTT CASSWRGVMTDTQYF
TRBJ1-1 - TRBV5-8 - TGTGCCAGCAGCTTGGGTACCGGCAAAGAAGCTTTCTTT CASSLGTGKEAFF
TRBJ2-3 - TRBV2 TRBD2 TGTGCCAGCAGTGAACTTGGACTAGCGGGCAGGTTTGGTTTT CASSELGLAGRFGF
TRBJ1-2 - TRBV9 - TGTGCCAGCAGCTCTGACGCAGAGGTTAGCTATGGCTACACCTTC CASSSDAEVSYGYTF
TRBJ1-4 few TRBV29-1 - TGCAGCGCTACTACAGGGATCCTAGGGGAAAAACTGTTTTTT CSATTGILGEKLFF
TRBJ2-3 once TRBV19 TRBD1 TGTGCCAGTAGAGGGCTGGGACAGGTTATCACAGATACGCAGTATTTT CASRGLGQVITDTQYF
TRBJ2-2 once TRBV28 - TGTGCCAGCAGCCCCCCTCGACAGGGAGGCACCGGGGAGCTGTTTTTT CASSPPRQGGTGELFF
TRBJ1-3 - TRBV23-1 - TGCGCCAGCAGTCAATCGCCCCCGGACGGTGGAAACACCATATATTTT CASSQSPPDGGNTIYF
TRBJ1-1 - TRBV7-2 - TGTGCCAGCACACCCCCGGGGCGGGGTGCGAACACTGAAGCTTTCTTT CASTPPGRGANTEAFF
TRBJ2-3 - TRBV6-1 TRBD2 TGTGCCACCGGGCGGGTAGCGGGCCTCACAGATACGCAGTATTTT CATGRVAGLTDTQYF
TRBJ2-5 - TRBV7-9 - TGTGCCAGCAGCCCCCACCCAGGACGGAACGAAGAGACCCAGTACTTC CASSPHPGRNEETQYF
TRBJ2-2 - TRBV7-9 - TGTGCCAGCAGCTTAGTAATCGCCGGGGAGCTGTTTTTT CASSLVIAGELFF
TRBJ2-7 - TRBV10-3 TRBD2 TGTGCCATCAGTGTCGGGGGGAATTCCTACGAGCAGTACTTC CAISVGGNSYEQYF
TRBJ1-3 once TRBV7-8 TRBD1 TGTGCCAGCAGCACGGGACAGAGCTCTGGAAACACCATATATTTT CASSTGQSSGNTIYF
TRBJ2-2 - TRBV29-1 - TGCAGCGTTGCATACCAGCTGACGAACACCGGGGAGCTGTTTTTT CSVAYQLTNTGELFF
TRBJ1-1 - TRBV18 - TGTGCCAGCTCACGGGGAATCCCGAACACTGAAGCTTTCTTT CASSRGIPNTEAFF
TRBJ1-3 - TRBV9 - TGTGCCAGCGGGGGAGAAGGAAACACCATATATTTT CASGGEGNTIYF
TRBJ2-7 - TRBV7-9 - TGTGCCAGCACCCCCCTGAACTACGAGCAGTACTTC CASTPLNYEQYF
TRBJ2-1 - TRBV7-2 - TGTGCCAGCAGCTTAGTGAGTGTGGGCACCGAGCAGTTCTTC CASSLVSVGTEQFF
TRBJ1-1 once TRBV28 - TGTGCCAGCAGTTACCCGTCGGGGGCCCTACGCACTGAAGCTTTCTTT CASSYPSGALRTEAFF
TRBJ1-2 - TRBV4-1 - TGCGCCAGCAGCGCCCGAGGGGGGGATGGCTACACCTTC CASSARGGDGYTF
TRBJ2-3 - TRBV7-6 - TGTGCCAGCAGCTCTTTAGCGGGGACAGTCACAGATACGCAGTATTTT CASSSLAGTVTDTQYF
TRBJ1-5 - TRBV15 - TGTGCCACCAGCAGTCCAGGCTACTTAGGCCAGCCCCAGCATTTT CATSSPGYLGQPQHF
TRBJ2-7 - TRBV25-1 - TGTGCCAGCAGTCCCCCACCCCCCTACGAGCAGTACTTC CASSPPPPYEQYF
TRBJ1-3 - TRBV11-1 TRBD1 TGTGCCAGCAGCTCCGTGGACAGGGCTGGAAACACCATATATTTT CASSSVDRAGNTIYF